The rows below give T cell receptor beta chains drawn from one sample of a study of blood T cell repertoires in COVID-19. The protocol was immunoSEQ multiplex PCR, while the TCRdb copy is restricted to in-frame clones and leaves out a portion. The table has fewer than 350,000 clones, around 90% seen once. What was sequenced was peripheral blood. The source is a woman in her twenties or thirties with COVID-19, enrolled during active disease. Both conserved end residues are part of each CDR3. D genes are given only for firm matches. Rows give clone size only sometimes, using once, few, many, or a class for an expanded clone.

abundance,j_gene,v_gene,d_gene,CDR3nt,CDR3aa
.,TRBJ1-5,TRBV10-3,.,TGTGCCATCAGTGAGTCGCGGGGGGGAAATCAGCCCCAGCATTTT,CAISESRGGNQPQHF
.,TRBJ1-2,TRBV13,.,TGTGCCAGCAGCTTATCATCCGGGGAACGGTATGGCTACACCTTC,CASSLSSGERYGYTF
.,TRBJ1-2,TRBV6-6,TRBD1,TGTGCCAGCAGTCCGTACAGGGGTCAGGGCTATGGCTACACCTTC,CASSPYRGQGYGYTF
.,TRBJ2-1,TRBV21-1,.,TGTGCCAGCAGCCAGGGGAACCTGAAGGACTGGGCCCTTCTTCAGTTCTTC,CASSQGNLKDWALLQFF
.,TRBJ2-7,TRBV9,.,TGTGCCAGCAGCGACACAGAATGGAACTCCTACGAGCAGTACTTC,CASSDTEWNSYEQYF
.,TRBJ2-1,TRBV5-1,TRBD2,TGCGCCAGCAGCTTAACAGCGGGAGGGTGGGGTGAGCAGTTCTTC,CASSLTAGGWGEQFF
.,TRBJ2-1,TRBV28,TRBD2,TGTGCCAGCAGTACACCGGGGGGAGGGGCCTACAATGAGCAGTTCTTC,CASSTPGGGAYNEQFF
once,TRBJ2-7,TRBV28,.,TGTGCCAGCAGTTTTAGGGGCCTTTCTGAGCAGTACTTC,CASSFRGLSEQYF
.,TRBJ2-2,TRBV19,TRBD1,TGTGCCAGTAGTTGGGACAGGGGGCGACGGGTCACCGGGGAGCTGTTTTTT,CASSWDRGRRVTGELFF
.,TRBJ1-2,TRBV5-4,TRBD1,TGTGCCAGCAGCGAAGGACAGGACTATGGCTACACCTTC,CASSEGQDYGYTF
.,TRBJ1-1,TRBV6-1,.,TGTGCCAGCAGTGATTATTCTAGAGGGAACACTGAAGCTTTCTTT,CASSDYSRGNTEAFF
.,TRBJ2-3,TRBV5-5,TRBD2,TGTGCCAGCGCCGCGTACGAGGGAGGGCCCCCCTTTAGCACAGATACGCAGTATTTT,CASAAYEGGPPFSTDTQYF
.,TRBJ1-1,TRBV5-4,TRBD1,TGTGCCAGCAGTCAAGGACAGGGGGCAGGTACTGAAGCTTTCTTT,CASSQGQGAGTEAFF
.,TRBJ1-1,TRBV5-4,.,TGTGCCAGCAGCTTGGGTGGTCGGGCTTTCTTT,CASSLGGRAFF
.,TRBJ2-2,TRBV5-1,.,TGCGCCAGCAGCTGGAAAACAGGGAACACCGGGGAGCTGTTTTTT,CASSWKTGNTGELFF
.,TRBJ2-7,TRBV7-8,TRBD2,TGTGCCAGCAGCTTAGGTGCTAGCGGGAGGGCCCAGCAGTACTTC,CASSLGASGRAQQYF
.,TRBJ1-2,TRBV19,.,TGTGCCAGTGTACCAGGTCGTGGGGCTGGCTACACCTTC,CASVPGRGAGYTF
.,TRBJ2-4,TRBV9,TRBD1,TGTGCCAGCAGCCCTAGGACAGGGGGAGACATTCAGTACTTC,CASSPRTGGDIQYF
few,TRBJ1-1,TRBV7-3,TRBD1,TGTGCCAGCAGCTTGAGACAGGGTGAAGCTTTCTTT,CASSLRQGEAFF
.,TRBJ1-3,TRBV7-2,.,TGTGCCAGCAGCTTCCAGGGCCTCTCTGGAAACACCATATATTTT,CASSFQGLSGNTIYF
.,TRBJ1-6,TRBV4-1,.,TGCGCCAGCAGCCAAGATGAGGGTGGGGGGTCACCCCTCCACTTT,CASSQDEGGGSPLHF
.,TRBJ2-7,TRBV28,.,TGTGCCAGCAGTTTTGGGGCTTGGGTTTACGAGCAGTACTTC,CASSFGAWVYEQYF
.,TRBJ2-2,TRBV5-5,TRBD1,TGTGCCAGCAGCCCTTACCGGGACAGGAACACCGGGGAGCTGTTTTTT,CASSPYRDRNTGELFF
.,TRBJ2-1,TRBV4-2,.,TGTGCCAGCAGCCAAGAATGGAGCTCCTACAATGAGCAGTTCTTC,CASSQEWSSYNEQFF
.,TRBJ1-2,TRBV19,TRBD1,TGTGCCAGTACCATAGGAGGGACAGGGGGCAAAAGCTACACCTTC,CASTIGGTGGKSYTF
.,TRBJ2-3,TRBV19,.,TGTGCCAGTAGTATCCGGGTGGATACGCAGTATTTT,CASSIRVDTQYF
.,TRBJ1-2,TRBV2,TRBD1,TGTGCCAGCACCCGGACAGGGACTAACTATGGCTACACCTTC,CASTRTGTNYGYTF
.,TRBJ1-3,TRBV5-1,.,TGCGCCAGCAGCAATACTTCCTGGGGAAACACCATATATTTT,CASSNTSWGNTIYF
once,TRBJ2-7,TRBV11-2,TRBD2,TGTGCCAGCAGCCCTCGGGGGGCCTACGAGCAGTACTTC,CASSPRGAYEQYF
once,TRBJ2-7,TRBV28,.,TGTGCCAGCAGCTTCAGCTCCTACGAGCAGTACTTC,CASSFSSYEQYF
.,TRBJ2-1,TRBV6-5,TRBD2,TGTGCCAGCAGTCTTCTTTGGACTAGCGGCGAGGAAGTCTTC,CASSLLWTSGEEVF
.,TRBJ2-1,TRBV30,.,TGTGCCTGGTACTCAGGGATTCATGAGCAGTTCTTC,CAWYSGIHEQFF
.,TRBJ2-7,TRBV7-2,.,TGTGCCAGCAGGGAGGGCACTTCCTACGAGCAGTACTTC,CASREGTSYEQYF
.,TRBJ1-1,TRBV11-3,TRBD1,TGTGCCAGCAGCTCGGGACAGGGCGTTTCAGCTTTCTTT,CASSSGQGVSAFF
.,TRBJ1-2,TRBV23-1,TRBD1,TGCGCCAGCAGTCAATCGGACAGGGAGGATGGCTACACCTTC,CASSQSDREDGYTF
.,TRBJ2-3,TRBV6-5,TRBD1,TGTGCCAGCAGCCCCGGGACAGCAGATACGCAGTATTTT,CASSPGTADTQYF
.,TRBJ2-1,TRBV6-2/TRBV6-3,TRBD1,TGTGCCAGCAGTTCACGATTGGGGACAGGGATCTACAATGAGCAGTTCTTC,CASSSRLGTGIYNEQFF
.,TRBJ1-2,TRBV5-5,.,TGTGCCAGCAGCTTGGAACAGGGTACTAACTATGGCTACACCTTC,CASSLEQGTNYGYTF
.,TRBJ2-3,TRBV28,TRBD2,TGTGCCAGCAGTTTCGGGGGGGGCAGCACAGATACGCAGTATTTT,CASSFGGGSTDTQYF
.,TRBJ2-3,TRBV6-5,TRBD2,TGTGCCAGCAGTTACTCGTTCCTAGCGGGAGCAGATACGCAGTATTTT,CASSYSFLAGADTQYF
.,TRBJ1-3,TRBV6-2/TRBV6-3,.,TGTGCCAGCAGTTACCATCCTGACAGGTTCGGTGAAAACACCATATATTTT,CASSYHPDRFGENTIYF
.,TRBJ2-2,TRBV13,TRBD2,TGTGCCAGCAGCCGAGGACTAGCGGGGGGCACCGGGGAGCTGTTTTTT,CASSRGLAGGTGELFF
.,TRBJ2-1,TRBV10-3,.,TGTGCCATCAGTGAAGAGCCCTACAATGAGCAGTTCTTC,CAISEEPYNEQFF
.,TRBJ2-2,TRBV6-2/TRBV6-3,TRBD2,TGTGCCAGCAGCCCCTCGCGGGAGTACACCGGGGAGCTGTTTTTT,CASSPSREYTGELFF
.,TRBJ2-7,TRBV18,.,TGTGCCAGCCAGGGCAGAAGCTCCTACGAGCAGTACTTC,CASQGRSSYEQYF
few,TRBJ2-1,TRBV5-5,.,TGTGCCAGCAGCTCAGCCGGGAGAGACTACAATGAGCAGTTCTTC,CASSSAGRDYNEQFF
.,TRBJ2-4,TRBV9,TRBD1,TGTGCCAGCAGCGCGACAGGGACGGACATTCAGTACTTC,CASSATGTDIQYF